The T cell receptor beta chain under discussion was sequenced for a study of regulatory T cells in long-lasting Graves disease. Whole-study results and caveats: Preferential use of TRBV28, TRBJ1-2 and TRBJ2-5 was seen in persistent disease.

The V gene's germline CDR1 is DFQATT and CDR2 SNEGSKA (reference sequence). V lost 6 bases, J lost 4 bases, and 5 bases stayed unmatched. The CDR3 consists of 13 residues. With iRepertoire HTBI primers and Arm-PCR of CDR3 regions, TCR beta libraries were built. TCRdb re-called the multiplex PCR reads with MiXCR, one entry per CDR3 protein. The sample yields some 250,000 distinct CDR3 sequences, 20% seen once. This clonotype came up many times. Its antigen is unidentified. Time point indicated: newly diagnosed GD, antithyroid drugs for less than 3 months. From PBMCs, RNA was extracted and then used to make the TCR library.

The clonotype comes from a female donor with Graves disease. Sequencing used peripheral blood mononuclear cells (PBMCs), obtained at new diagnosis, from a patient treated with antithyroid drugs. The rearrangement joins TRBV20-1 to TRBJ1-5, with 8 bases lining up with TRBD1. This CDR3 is CSAGQGGNQPQHF. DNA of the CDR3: TGCAGTGCAGGACAGGGTGGGAATCAGCCCCAGCATTTT.